Presented here are 17 T cell receptor beta chains from one specimen sequenced in a study of OX40 agonist ivuxolimab in advanced cancers. The repertoire was sequenced with immunoSEQ multiplex PCR; TCRdb's copy has only in-frame clones and lacks some. The sample comprises tens of thousands of clones, around 89% of which are singletons, and roughly 28% rests with the top ten. This specimen consisted of CD4+ or CD8+ T cells sorted from blood, obtained in a trial of the OX40 agonist ivuxolimab. Receptors originate from an adult with an advanced solid tumor such as melanoma, head and neck, liver or kidney cancer.

This clone was observed a single time. The chain has TRBV6-5 and TRBJ2-7; tentatively, D is TRBD2 (6 bases). Trimming left V 4 bases short and J 2 bases short, with 12 bases between. Germline loops: CDR1 MNHEY, CDR2 SVGAGI. The CDR3 has 14 amino acids. The CDR3 sequence is CASSSRPGAYEQYF. The CDR3 nucleotides are TGTGCCAGCAGTTCCCGCCCGGGGGCCTACGAGCAGTACTTC.

The chain combines TRBV7-8 with TRBJ2-7; D is undetermined. The CDR3 has 12 amino acids. The germline V gene has CDR1 SGHVS and CDR2 FQNEAQ. With 6 bases removed from V and 3 bases from J, the gap between germline ends came to 9 bases. The CDR3 loop reads CASRPLSYEQYF. The CDR3 bases are TGTGCCAGCAGGCCTCTTAGCTACGAGCAGTACTTC.

The chain carries TRBV7-8 and TRBJ2-5; D unclear. CDR3 length: 11 amino acids. Between the trimmed V and J ends, which lost 5 bases and 6 bases, there was a span of 7 bases. Germline values: CDR1 SGHVS, CDR2 FQNEAQ. The CDR3 reads CASSETKTQYF. The CDR3 DNA reads TGTGCCAGCAGCGAAACAAAGACCCAGTACTTC.

V is TRBV2 and J is TRBJ2-2; 12 nucleotides line up with TRBD1. Germline CDR1 and CDR2: SNHLY and FYNNEI. The J segment lost 7 bases and the V segment lost 7 bases, leaving 13 bases of the junction unmatched. This CDR3 comprises 17 residues. The CDR3 nucleotides are TGTGCCAGCACCGTTGGGACAGGGGGCATTATGAGCGGGGAGCTGTTTTTT. It codes for CASTVGTGGIMSGELFF.

The sample holds one count of this clone. The V call is TRBV5-1, the J call TRBJ2-5; D could derive from TRBD1 or TRBD2 (5 bases each). Gene TRBJ2-7 matches the end of the DNA better, so the J call may be wrong. Looked up from germline, CDR1 is SGHRS and CDR2 is YFSETQ. This CDR3 is built from 14 residues. This chain's CDR3 is CASSLTGPSYEQYF. The CDR3 nucleotides are TGCGCCAGCAGCCTGACGGGACCCTCCTACGAGCAGTACTTC.

The rearrangement uses TRBV7-9 and TRBJ2-2; D remains unclear. Germline V lookup: CDR1 SEHNR, CDR2 FQNEAQ (reference sequence). This CDR3 is 13 amino acids long. V was pared by 7 bases and J by 5 bases, with 11 bases between. This chain's CDR3 is CASMPSGTGELFF. CDR3 nucleotides: TGTGCCAGCATGCCCTCAGGTACCGGGGAGCTGTTTTTT.

The gene calls are TRBV4-1 and TRBJ2-5; D perhaps matches TRBD2 (6 bases). V was trimmed by 1 base and J by 3 bases, leaving 9 bases between them. Germline lookup yields CDR1 MGHRA and CDR2 YSYEKL. The CDR3 is 14 residues long. CDR3 loop: CASSQAGGEETQYF. The CDR3 DNA sequence: TGCGCCAGCAGCCAAGCTGGAGGGGAAGAGACCCAGTACTTC.

The CDR3 is CASKLSGTGEQYF. The CDR3 DNA sequence: TGTGCCAGCAAGTTGTCGGGTACGGGCGAGCAGTACTTC. This chain links TRBV27 with TRBJ2-7; D gene uncertain. The CDR3 runs to 13 residues. V lost 7 bases to trimming and J lost 6 bases, with 16 bases between them. Germline V gene sequence: CDR1 MNHEY, CDR2 SMNVEV (reference sequence).

The chain carries TRBV7-9 and TRBJ1-5; maybe TRBD1 (6 bases). Trimming took 4 bases from V and 7 from J, leaving 14 bases between them. The CDR3 covers 14 residues. Looked up from germline, CDR1 is SEHNR and CDR2 is FQNEAQ (reference sequence). The chain's CDR3 is CASSSQGGEQPQHF. As DNA, the CDR3 is TGTGCCAGCAGCTCACAGGGAGGAGAGCAGCCCCAGCATTTT.

This clone was seen only once. J is TRBJ2-1 and V is TRBV28, with 9 bases lining up with TRBD1. J lost 7 bases, V lost 6 bases, and 4 bases had no gene match. Germline assignment: CDR1 MDHEN and CDR2 SYDVKM. The CDR3 length is 13 residues. Here the CDR3 reads CASSLTGGNEQFF. DNA for the CDR3: TGTGCCAGCAGCTTGACAGGGGGGAATGAGCAGTTCTTC.

The chain has TRBV29-1 and TRBJ1-4; TRBD1 agrees at 7 bases. The J segment lost 5 bases and the V segment lost 6 bases, leaving 6 bases of the junction unmatched. CDR3 length: 13 amino acids. CDR1 SQVTM and CDR2 ANQGSEA come from the germline V gene. This CDR3 reads CSVRGGLNEKLFF. Written as DNA, the CDR3 is TGCAGCGTACGAGGGGGCTTAAATGAAAAACTGTTTTTT.

The V call is TRBV5-1, the J call TRBJ2-3, with 10 bases matching TRBD2. Germline CDR1 SGHRS, CDR2 YFSETQ. The CDR3 has 15 residues. V was pared by 2 bases and J by 5 bases, with 5 bases of the junction left unmatched. The CDR3 loop reads CASSLAGGPIDTQYF. CDR3 in DNA: TGCGCCAGCAGCTTAGCGGGAGGGCCAATAGATACGCAGTATTTT.

This clone has a handful of counts. The chain employs TRBV7-9 and TRBJ1-1, with D possibly matching TRBD1 (5 bases). CDR3 size: 16 residues. CDR1 SEHNR and CDR2 FQNEAQ come from the germline V gene (reference sequence). V was cut by 4 bases and J by 4 bases, with 19 bases left in between. The CDR3, as DNA: TGTGCCAGCAGCTCTTCGCCTGGGGGTGAAGGCACTGAAGCTTTCTTT. It translates to CASSSSPGGEGTEAFF.

A single count supports this clone. J is TRBJ2-3 and V is TRBV18, with 13 bases matching TRBD2. This CDR3 is 16 amino acids long. Germline-derived CDR1 and CDR2 are KGHSH and LQKENI. V lost 2 bases, J lost 3 bases, and 2 bases stayed unmatched. The CDR3 DNA sequence: TGTGCCAGCTCACCAGCGACTAGCGGGGGGACAGATACGCAGTATTTT. It translates to CASSPATSGGTDTQYF.

The rearrangement joins TRBV7-9 to TRBJ2-1, with 7 positions matching TRBD1. Germline trimming cut 3 bases from V and 2 bases from J; bases unmatched to any gene: 7. The CDR3 totals 16 residues. CDR1 is SEHNR, CDR2 FQNEAQ, per germline (reference sequence). CDR3 sequence reads: CASSFQTGFPYNEQFF. In DNA form, the CDR3 reads TGTGCCAGCAGCTTCCAGACAGGGTTTCCCTACAATGAGCAGTTCTTC.

The V gene is TRBV19, the J gene TRBJ2-7, with a tentative D call TRBD2 (6 bases). This CDR3 has 14 amino acids. Trimming stripped 3 bases from V and 9 bases from J, with 18 bases between. Germline V gene lookup returns CDR1 LNHDA and CDR2 SQIVND (reference sequence). The CDR3 region has the DNA TGTGCCAGTAGTATCTCCGTGGGGGGTTCGGGGCAGTACTTC. Translating it yields CASSISVGGSGQYF. The full variable domain, completed using reference TRBV19 and TRBJ2-7, is DGGITQSPKYLFRKEGQNVTLSCEQNLNHDAMYWYRQDPGQGLRLIYYSQIVNDFQKGDIAEGYSVSREKKESFPLTVTSAQKNPTAFYLCASSISVGGSGQYFGPGTRLTVT.

V usage is TRBV2 and J usage is TRBJ2-1, with D tentatively TRBD2 (6 bases). V was clipped by 7 bases and J by 4 bases, with 11 bases between them. CDR1 is SNHLY and CDR2 is FYNNEI in the germline V gene. The CDR3 consists of 13 residues. The CDR3 is CASIGGSYNEQFF. The DNA of the CDR3 is TGTGCCAGCATAGGAGGGTCTTACAATGAGCAGTTCTTC.